This T cell receptor beta chain was identified during a study of a mutant IDH1 vaccine in newly diagnosed glioma. Turning to the study itself: Earlier treatment was radiotherapy, temozolomide, or both, with most getting both. V12 came at week 35, V13 at week 47.

The time point: week 35, safety follow-up. Mutant IDH1 20-mer peptide, at 300 ug, made up each vaccine dose, with topical imiquimod. Trimming pared 5 bases from V and 0 bases from J, leaving 10 bases between. Germline assignment: CDR1 MNHEY and CDR2 SVGAGI. The CDR3 sequence is 14 residues long. With regard to this clone: The antigen remains undetermined.

The repertoire was sequenced with immunoSEQ multiplex PCR; TCRdb's copy has only in-frame clones and lacks some. The sample yields about 32,000 clones, around four fifths seen once. The specimen comprised PBMCs, sampled from a glioma patient whose treatment included an IDH1 peptide vaccine. The TCR sequence derives from a man aged 40-50 years with glioma. Some clones in this sample may be carry-over from other donors' samples. The chain joins TRBV6-5 to TRBJ1-2, with D uncertain. The CDR3 region is CASSPDGSNYGYTF. As DNA, the CDR3 is TGTGCCAGCAGTCCGGACGGCTCTAACTATGGCTACACCTTC.